This T cell receptor (beta chain) was found in a study of prognosis after radiotherapy for stage I lung cancer. Study summary: Patients with tumors diagnosed as squamous cell carcinoma numbered over 5, and those with adenocarcinoma about a dozen. Study-level findings and limits: Stereotactic body radiation therapy was followed by a fall in unique TCR clone counts, with a median of about 9,700 versus 6,500. It was not determined whether the expanded TCR clones were tumor-specific.

This clonotype was observed at least ten times. Its antigen remains unknown. Multiplex PCR, run in two rounds, amplified TCR beta CDR3 from genomic DNA. The first round of PCR was done with primers that matched each TRBV and TRBJ gene. TCRdb re-called the multiplex PCR reads through MiXCR, storing one row per CDR3 protein. Seen here are roughly 26,000 distinct CDR3 sequences, about 30% observed once, and the top ten hold about 32%. The CDR3 extends over 16 amino acids. The V gene end was trimmed by 4 bases and the J gene end by 2 bases; junction bases not matched to a gene: 9. The material sequenced was PBMCs, taken before or after stereotactic body radiation therapy (not recorded which). This chain joins TRBV12-3 or TRBV12-4 and TRBJ2-5, with TRBD1 matching over 8 bases. The TCR was taken from a donor at least 50 years old with non-small cell lung cancer. The CDR3 DNA sequence: TGTGCCAGCAGTTCTATACGGGACAGGCCTCAAGAGACCCAGTACTTC. The encoded protein is CASSSIRDRPQETQYF.